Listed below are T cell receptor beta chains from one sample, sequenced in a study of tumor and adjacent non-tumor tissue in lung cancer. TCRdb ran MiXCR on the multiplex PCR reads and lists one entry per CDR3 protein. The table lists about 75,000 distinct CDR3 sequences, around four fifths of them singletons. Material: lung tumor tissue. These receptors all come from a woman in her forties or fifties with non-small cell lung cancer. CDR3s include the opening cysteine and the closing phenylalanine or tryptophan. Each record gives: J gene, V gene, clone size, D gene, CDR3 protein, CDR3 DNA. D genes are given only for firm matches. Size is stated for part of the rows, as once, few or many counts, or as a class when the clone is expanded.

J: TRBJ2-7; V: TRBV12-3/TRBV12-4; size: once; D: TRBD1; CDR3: CTSKDRASYEQYF; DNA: TGTACCAGCAAGGACAGGGCTTCCTACGAGCAATACTTC
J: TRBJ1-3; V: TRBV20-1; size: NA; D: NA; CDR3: CSARGQGPGNTIYF; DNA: TGCAGTGCTCGGGGGCAGGGGCCTGGAAACACCATATATTTT
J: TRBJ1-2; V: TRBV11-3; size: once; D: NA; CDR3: CATKAGCYGCTF; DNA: NA
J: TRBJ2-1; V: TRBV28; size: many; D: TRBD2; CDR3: CASLETGGYNEQFF; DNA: TGTGCCAGTCTTGAGACCGGGGGGTACAATGAGCAGTTCTTC
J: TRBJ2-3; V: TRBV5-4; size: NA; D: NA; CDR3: CANSLVSVYQTDTQYF; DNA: TGTGCCAACAGCTTAGTTAGTGTCTACCAGACAGATACGCAGTATTTT
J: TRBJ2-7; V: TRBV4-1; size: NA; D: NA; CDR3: CGSSQSGSNSYEQYF; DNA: TGCGGCAGCAGCCAATCCGGGTCGAACTCCTACGAGCAGTACTTC
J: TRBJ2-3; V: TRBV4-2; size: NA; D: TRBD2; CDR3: CASRQVGLAGCTDTQYF; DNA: TGTGCCAGCAGACAAGTAGGACTAGCGGGGTGCACGGATACGCAGTATTTT
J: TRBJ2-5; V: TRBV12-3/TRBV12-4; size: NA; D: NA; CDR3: CASIQGTGQETQYF; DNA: TGTGCCAGCATACAAGGGACGGGACAAGAGACCCAGTACTTC
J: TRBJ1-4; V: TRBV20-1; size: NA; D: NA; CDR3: CSAELRAVGGKLFF; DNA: TGCAGTGCTGAACTCCGGGCCGTGGGGGGAAAACTGTTTTTT
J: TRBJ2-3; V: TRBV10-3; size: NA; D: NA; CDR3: CAISPGIDTQYF; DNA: TGTGCCATCTCTCCGGGGATAGATACTCAGTATTTT
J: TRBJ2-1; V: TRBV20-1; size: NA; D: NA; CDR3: CSASVRCGPSYNEQFF; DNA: TGCAGTGCTAGCGTTCGGTGTGGGCCCTCCTACAATGAGCAGTTCTTC
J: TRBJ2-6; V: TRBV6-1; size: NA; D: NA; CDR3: CGSSEVGVGVGANVLTF; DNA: TGTGGCAGCAGTGAAGTGGGAGTGGGTGTTGGGGCCAACGTTCTGACTTTC
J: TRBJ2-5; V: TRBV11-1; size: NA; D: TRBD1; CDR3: CASGPRQGVETQYF; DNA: TGTGCCAGCGGCCCGAGACAGGGCGTAGAGACCCAGTATTTC
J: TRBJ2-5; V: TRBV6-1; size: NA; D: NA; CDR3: CASSEGTLRQLETQYF; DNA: TGTGCTAGCAGTGAAGGAACACTGAGACAGCTAGAGACCCAGTATTTC
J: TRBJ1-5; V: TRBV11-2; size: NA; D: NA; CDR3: CARSAEGVSNQPQLF; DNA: TGTGCCAGGAGCGCAGAGGGGGTTAGCAATCAGCCTCAGCTTTTT
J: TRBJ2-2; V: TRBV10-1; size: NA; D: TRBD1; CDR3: CVRRGQGVGELLF; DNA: TGCGTCAGAAGAGGACAGGGGGTCGGGGAGCTGCTTTTC
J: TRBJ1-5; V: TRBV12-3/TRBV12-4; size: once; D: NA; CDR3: CASKTKGGNQPQHF; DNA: TGTGCCAGCAAAACAAAAGGCGGGAATCAGCCCCAACATTTT
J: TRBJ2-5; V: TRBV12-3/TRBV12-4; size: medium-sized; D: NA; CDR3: CASSWGRETQYF; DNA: TGTGCCAGCAGTTGGGGGCGGGAGACCCAGTACTTC
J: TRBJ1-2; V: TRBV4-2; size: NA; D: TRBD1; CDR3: CASSQDWGQRDYDYTF; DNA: TGTGCCAGCAGCCAAGACTGGGGACAGAGAGACTATGACTACACCTTC
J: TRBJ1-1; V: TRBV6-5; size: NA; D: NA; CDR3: CANRDGYTEAFF; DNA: TGCGCCAACAGGGACGGGTACACTGAAGCTTTCTTT
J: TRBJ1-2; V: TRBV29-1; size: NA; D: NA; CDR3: CNVERDHSQYGYTF; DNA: TGCAACGTTGAACGAGATCATAGCCAGTATGGCTACACCTTC
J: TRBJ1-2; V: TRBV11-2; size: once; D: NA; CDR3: CASSLEAASPYGHSF; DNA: TGTGCCAGCAGCTTAGAGGCAGCTTCGCCCTATGGCCACTCCTTC
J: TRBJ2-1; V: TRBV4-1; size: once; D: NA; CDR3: CASSKPTSGGAEQFF; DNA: TGCGCTAGCAGCAAACCCACGAGCGGAGGGGCTGAGCAGTTCTTC
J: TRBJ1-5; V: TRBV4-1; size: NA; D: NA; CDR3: CAISQVPWSNQPQHF; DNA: TGCGCCATCAGCCAAGTTCCGTGGTCCAATCAGCCCCAGCATTTT
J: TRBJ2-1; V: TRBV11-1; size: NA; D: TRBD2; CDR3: CANSPGTSGDNERSF; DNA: TGTGCCAACAGCCCCGGGACTAGCGGCGACAATGAGCGGTCCTTC
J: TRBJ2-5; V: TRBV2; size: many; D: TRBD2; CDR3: CASMEGSGLETQYF; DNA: TGTGCCAGCATGGAAGGTAGCGGGTTAGAGACCCAGTACTTC